Listed below are T cell receptor beta chains from one sample, sequenced in a study of metastatic and nonmetastatic thyroid tumors. TCRdb recomputed clones from the PCR reads via MiXCR. This table has about 59,000 clones, 15% to 20% appearing once. The specimen sequenced was blood. The receptors shown here come from a male donor with papillary thyroid cancer or a benign thyroid nodule (not recorded which). Some clones in this sample may be carry-over from other donors' samples. The CDR3 runs from the conserved cysteine through the conserved F or W. The D gene is left open where the match is weak. Rows may omit the clone size; those that give it use once, few, many or a size class.

d_call clone_size j_call v_call cdr3_aa cdr3_nt
. few TRBJ2-1 TRBV4-2 CASSQPTHPQVMEQFF TGTGCCAGCAGCCAACCTACCCACCCACAGGTCATGGAGCAGTTCTTC
. many TRBJ1-2 TRBV7-9 CASSPPETLGYTF TGTGCCAGCAGCCCTCCCGAAACTCTCGGCTACACCTTC
. many TRBJ1-1 TRBV7-9 CASSFGAEAFF TGTGCCAGCAGCTTCGGGGCTGAAGCTTTCTTT
TRBD1 many TRBJ1-1 TRBV27 CASSEDRAMNTEAFF TGTGCCAGCAGTGAGGACAGGGCGATGAACACTGAAGCTTTCTTT
TRBD1 . TRBJ2-1 TRBV2 CASSPGQGRSEQLF TGTGCCAGCAGTCCGGGACAGGGTCGCAGTGAGCAGTTGTTC
. few TRBJ1-1 TRBV27 CASILTGDRTESFF TGTGCCAGCATTTTAACGGGGGATCGAACTGAATCTTTCTTT
TRBD2 many TRBJ2-2 TRBV9 CASSDRTSGGAGTGELFF TGTGCCAGCAGCGACAGGACTAGCGGGGGGGCAGGCACCGGGGAGCTGTTTTTT
. many TRBJ2-2 TRBV11-1 CASSRRDRPNTGELFF TGTGCCAGCAGCCGTAGGGACCGACCGAACACCGGGGAGCTGTTTTTT
TRBD1 many TRBJ1-1 TRBV19 CASKGQGGASEAFF TGTGCCAGTAAGGGACAGGGGGGCGCCAGCGAAGCTTTCTTT
. many TRBJ1-1 TRBV11-2 CASSFRDARLSNTEAFF TGTGCCAGCAGCTTCCGGGACGCACGGCTTTCGAACACTGAAGCTTTCTTT
. . TRBJ2-3 TRBV25-1 CASSDPQLQDTQYF TGTGCCAGCAGTGATCCGCAGTTACAAGATACGCAGTATTTT
. . TRBJ1-2 TRBV5-6 CASILRQVGMVTNYGYTF TGTGCCAGCATCTTGCGCCAGGTCGGTATGGTTACTAACTATGGCTACACCTTC
. many TRBJ1-4 TRBV7-9 CASSFGQGLEKLFF TGTGCCAGCAGCTTTGGCCAGGGGCTTGAAAAACTGTTTTTT